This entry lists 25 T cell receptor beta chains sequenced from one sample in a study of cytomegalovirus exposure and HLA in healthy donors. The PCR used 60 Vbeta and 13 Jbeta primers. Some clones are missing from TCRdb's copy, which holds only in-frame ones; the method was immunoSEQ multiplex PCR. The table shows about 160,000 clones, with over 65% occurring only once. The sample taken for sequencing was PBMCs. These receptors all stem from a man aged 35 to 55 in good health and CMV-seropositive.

In DNA form, the CDR3 reads TGTGCCAGTAGCCCCTCGGGACTAAATGAAAAACTGTTTTTT. Its protein product is CASSPSGLNEKLFF. The rearrangement joins TRBV19 to TRBJ1-4, with D perhaps matching TRBD1 (5 bases). Trimming pared 6 bases from V and 5 bases from J, leaving 13 bases between. The V gene's germline CDR1 is LNHDA and CDR2 SQIVND (reference sequence). The CDR3 has 14 amino acids.

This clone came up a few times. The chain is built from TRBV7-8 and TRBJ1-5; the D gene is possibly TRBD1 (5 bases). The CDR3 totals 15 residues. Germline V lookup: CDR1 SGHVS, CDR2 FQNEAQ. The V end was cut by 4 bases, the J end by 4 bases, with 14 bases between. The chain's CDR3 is CASSSIDRLNQPQHF. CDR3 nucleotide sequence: TGTGCCAGCAGCTCAATCGACAGACTTAATCAGCCCCAGCATTTT. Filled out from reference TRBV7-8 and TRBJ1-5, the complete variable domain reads GAGVSQSPRYKVAKRGQDVALRCDPISGHVSLFWYQQALGQGPEFLTYFQNEAQLDKSGLPSDRFFAERPEGSVSTLKIQRTQQEDSAVYLCASSSIDRLNQPQHFGDGTRLSIL.

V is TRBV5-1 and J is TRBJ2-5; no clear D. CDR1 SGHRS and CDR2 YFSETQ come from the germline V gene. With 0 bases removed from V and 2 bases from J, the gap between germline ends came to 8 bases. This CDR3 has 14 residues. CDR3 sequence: CASSLDPPQETQYF. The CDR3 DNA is TGCGCCAGCAGCTTGGATCCTCCTCAAGAGACCCAGTACTTC.

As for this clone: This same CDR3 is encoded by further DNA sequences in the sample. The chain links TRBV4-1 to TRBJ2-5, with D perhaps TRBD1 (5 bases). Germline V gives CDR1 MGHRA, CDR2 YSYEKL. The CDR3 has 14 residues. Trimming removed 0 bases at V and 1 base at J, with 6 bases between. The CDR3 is CASSQDTGQETQYF. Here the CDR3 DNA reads TGCGCCAGCAGCCAAGATACAGGCCAAGAGACCCAGTACTTC.

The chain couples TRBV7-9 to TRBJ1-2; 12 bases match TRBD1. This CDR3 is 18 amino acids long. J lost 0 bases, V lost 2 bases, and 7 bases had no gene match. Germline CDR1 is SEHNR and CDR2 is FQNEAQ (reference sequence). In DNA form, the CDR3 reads TGTGCCAGCAGCTTAAGGGGACAGGGGGCCGGGACTAACTATGGCTACACCTTC. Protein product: CASSLRGQGAGTNYGYTF.

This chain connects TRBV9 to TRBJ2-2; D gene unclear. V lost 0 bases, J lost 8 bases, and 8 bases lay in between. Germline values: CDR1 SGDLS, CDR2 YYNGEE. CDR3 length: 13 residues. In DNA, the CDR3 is TGTGCCAGCAGCGTAGATTCAGTTGGGGAGCTGTTTTTT. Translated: CASSVDSVGELFF. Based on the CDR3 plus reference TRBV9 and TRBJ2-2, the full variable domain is DSGVTQTPKHLITATGQRVTLRCSPRSGDLSVYWYQQSLDQGLQFLIQYYNGEERAKGNILERFSAQQFPDLHSELNLSSLELGDSALYFCASSVDSVGELFFGEGSRLTVL.

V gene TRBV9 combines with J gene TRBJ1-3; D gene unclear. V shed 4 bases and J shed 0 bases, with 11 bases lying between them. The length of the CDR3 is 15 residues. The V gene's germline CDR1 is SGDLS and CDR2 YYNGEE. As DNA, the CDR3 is TGTGCCAGCAGCCGAGGAGAATTCTCTGGAAACACCATATATTTT. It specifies CASSRGEFSGNTIYF.

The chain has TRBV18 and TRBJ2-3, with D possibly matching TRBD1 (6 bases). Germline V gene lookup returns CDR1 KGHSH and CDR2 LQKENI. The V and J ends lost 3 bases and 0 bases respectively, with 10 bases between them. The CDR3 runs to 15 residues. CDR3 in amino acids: CASSPPDSSTDTQYF. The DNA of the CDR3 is TGTGCCAGCTCACCCCCGGACAGTAGCACAGATACGCAGTATTTT.

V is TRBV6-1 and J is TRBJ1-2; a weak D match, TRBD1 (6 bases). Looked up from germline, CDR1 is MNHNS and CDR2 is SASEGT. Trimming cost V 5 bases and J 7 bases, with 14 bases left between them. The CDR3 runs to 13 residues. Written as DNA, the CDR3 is TGTGCCAGCAGTCCCCTACAGGGAATTGGCTACACCTTC. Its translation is CASSPLQGIGYTF.

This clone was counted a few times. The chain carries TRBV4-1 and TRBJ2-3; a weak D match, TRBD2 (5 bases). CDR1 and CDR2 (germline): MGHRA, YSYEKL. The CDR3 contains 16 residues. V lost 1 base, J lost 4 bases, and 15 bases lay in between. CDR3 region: CASSQVAAKGADTQYF. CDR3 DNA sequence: TGCGCCAGCAGCCAAGTGGCGGCGAAGGGAGCAGATACGCAGTATTTT.

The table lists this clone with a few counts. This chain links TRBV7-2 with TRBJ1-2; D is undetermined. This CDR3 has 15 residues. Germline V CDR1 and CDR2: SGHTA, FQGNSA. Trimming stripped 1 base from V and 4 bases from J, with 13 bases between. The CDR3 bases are TGTGCCAGCAGCTTAGGGGCAGCTACACGCTATGGCTACACCTTC. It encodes CASSLGAATRYGYTF.

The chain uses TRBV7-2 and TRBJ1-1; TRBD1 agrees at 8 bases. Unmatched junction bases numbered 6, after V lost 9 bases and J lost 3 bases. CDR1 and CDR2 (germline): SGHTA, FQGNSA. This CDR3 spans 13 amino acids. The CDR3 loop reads CASSGGRYTEAFF. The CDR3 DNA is TGTGCCAGTTCAGGGGGCCGGTACACTGAAGCTTTCTTT. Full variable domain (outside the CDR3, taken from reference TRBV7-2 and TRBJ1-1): GAGVSQSPSNKVTEKGKDVELRCDPISGHTALYWYRQSLGQGLEFLIYFQGNSAPDKSGLPSDRFSAERTGGSVSTLTIQRTQQEDSAVYLCASSGGRYTEAFFGQGTRLTVV.

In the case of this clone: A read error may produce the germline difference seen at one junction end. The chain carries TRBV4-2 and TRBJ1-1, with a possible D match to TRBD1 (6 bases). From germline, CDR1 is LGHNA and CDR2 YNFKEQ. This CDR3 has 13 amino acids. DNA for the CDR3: TGTGCCGGCAGCCCAAAGGGGGGGAGCGAAGCTTTCTTT. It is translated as CAGSPKGGSEAFF.

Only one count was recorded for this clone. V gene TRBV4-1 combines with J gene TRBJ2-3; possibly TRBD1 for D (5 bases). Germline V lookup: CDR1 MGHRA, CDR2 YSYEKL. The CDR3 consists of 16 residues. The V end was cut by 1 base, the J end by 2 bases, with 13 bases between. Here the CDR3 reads CASSQVSGAYTDTQYF. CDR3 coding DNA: TGCGCCAGCAGCCAAGTATCTGGGGCCTACACAGATACGCAGTATTTT.

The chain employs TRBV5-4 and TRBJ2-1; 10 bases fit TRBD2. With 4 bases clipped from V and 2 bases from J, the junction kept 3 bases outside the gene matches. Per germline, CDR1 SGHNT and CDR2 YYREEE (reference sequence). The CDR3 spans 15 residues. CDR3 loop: CASSPSGGPYNEQFF. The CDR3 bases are TGTGCCAGCAGCCCTAGCGGGGGCCCCTACAATGAGCAGTTCTTC.

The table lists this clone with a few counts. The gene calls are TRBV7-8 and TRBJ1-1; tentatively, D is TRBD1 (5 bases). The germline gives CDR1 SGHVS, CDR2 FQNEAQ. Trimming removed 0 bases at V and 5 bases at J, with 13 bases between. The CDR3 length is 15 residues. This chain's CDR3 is CASSLARGSGTEAFF. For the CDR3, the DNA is TGTGCCAGCAGCTTAGCTCGGGGGAGCGGAACTGAAGCTTTCTTT.

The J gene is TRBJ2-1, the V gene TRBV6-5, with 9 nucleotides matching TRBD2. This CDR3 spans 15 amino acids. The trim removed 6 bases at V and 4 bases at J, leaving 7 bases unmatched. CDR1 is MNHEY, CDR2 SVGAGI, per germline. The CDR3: CASSSSGGSYNEQFF. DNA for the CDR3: TGTGCCAGCAGCTCGAGCGGGGGGTCTTACAATGAGCAGTTCTTC.

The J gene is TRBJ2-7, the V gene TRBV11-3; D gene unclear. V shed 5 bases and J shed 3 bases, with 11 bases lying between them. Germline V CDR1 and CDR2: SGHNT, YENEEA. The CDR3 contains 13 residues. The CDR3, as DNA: TGTGCCAGCAGCGATCGGTCTGGCTACGAGCAGTACTTC. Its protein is CASSDRSGYEQYF.

The CDR3 sequence is CASSPPDRGAGQYF. For the CDR3, the DNA is TGTGCCAGCTCACCACCGGACAGGGGTGCTGGGCAGTACTTC. The gene calls are TRBV18 and TRBJ2-7; 9 nucleotides align to TRBD1. This CDR3 contains 14 residues. In germline, CDR1 is KGHSH, CDR2 LQKENI. Trimming cost V 0 bases and J 9 bases; bases outside gene matches: 6.

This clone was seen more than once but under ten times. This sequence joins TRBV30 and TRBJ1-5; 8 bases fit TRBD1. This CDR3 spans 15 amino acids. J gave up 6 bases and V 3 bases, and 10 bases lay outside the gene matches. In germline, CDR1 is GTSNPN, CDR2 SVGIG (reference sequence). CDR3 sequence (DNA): TGTGCCTGGAGCAGAATCGGGACAGGCGGTCAGCCCCAGCATTTT. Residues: CAWSRIGTGGQPQHF.

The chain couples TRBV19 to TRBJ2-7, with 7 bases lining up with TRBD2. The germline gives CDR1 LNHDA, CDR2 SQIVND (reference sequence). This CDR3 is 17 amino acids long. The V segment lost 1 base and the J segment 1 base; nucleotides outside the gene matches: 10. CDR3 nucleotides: TGTGCCAGTAGTATAGGGGGGGGAGGGCAGGGTTCCTACGAGCAGTACTTC. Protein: CASSIGGGGQGSYEQYF.

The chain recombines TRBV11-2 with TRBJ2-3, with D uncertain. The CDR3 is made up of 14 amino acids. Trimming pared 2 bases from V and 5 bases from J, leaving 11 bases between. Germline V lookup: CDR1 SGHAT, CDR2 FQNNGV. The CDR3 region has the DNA TGTGCCAGCAGCTTAACCGGGTTGGTAGATACGCAGTATTTT. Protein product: CASSLTGLVDTQYF.

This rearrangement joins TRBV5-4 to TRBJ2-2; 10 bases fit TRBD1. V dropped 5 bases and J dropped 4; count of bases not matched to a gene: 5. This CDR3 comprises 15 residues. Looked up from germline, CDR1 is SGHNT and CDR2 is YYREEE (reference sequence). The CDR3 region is CASSFDRGRTGELFF. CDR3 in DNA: TGTGCCAGCAGTTTTGACAGGGGGCGCACCGGGGAGCTGTTTTTT.

CDR3 sequence: CASSLAQGVAEAFF. Written as DNA, the CDR3 is TGTGCCAGCAGCTTAGCGCAGGGGGTAGCTGAAGCTTTCTTT. The V gene is TRBV7-9, the J gene TRBJ1-1, with 7 bases identical to TRBD1. Germline V gives CDR1 SEHNR, CDR2 FQNEAQ (reference sequence). There are 14 residues in the CDR3. V lost 0 bases to trimming and J lost 6 bases; unmatched junction nucleotides: 4.

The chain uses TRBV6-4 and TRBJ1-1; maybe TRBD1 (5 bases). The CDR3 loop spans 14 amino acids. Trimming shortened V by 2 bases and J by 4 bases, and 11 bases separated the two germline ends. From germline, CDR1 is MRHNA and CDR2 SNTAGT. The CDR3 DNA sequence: TGTGCCAGCAGTGACACCGACAGAGCCACTGAAGCTTTCTTT. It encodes CASSDTDRATEAFF.